What follows are 27 T cell receptor beta chains derived from one specimen sequenced in a study of blood T cell repertoires in COVID-19. Repertoires were generated with immunoSEQ multiplex PCR, while TCRdb's copy carries only in-frame clones and drops some. This sample has some 400,000 clones, with 90% found just once. Sequencing was performed on peripheral blood. Receptors originate from a man between 18 and 35 years old with active or convalescent COVID-19.

The CDR3 is CASSQDLGGDNEQFF. The DNA of the CDR3 is TGCGCCAGCAGCCAAGATCTCGGAGGGGACAATGAGCAGTTCTTC. This chain joins TRBV4-3 and TRBJ2-1; D might be TRBD2 (6 bases). Trimming pared 0 bases from V and 5 bases from J, leaving 11 bases between. The CDR3 runs 15 residues. CDR1 and CDR2 (germline): LGHNA, YSLEER.

This chain links TRBV11-2 with TRBJ2-7; possible D gene TRBD1, 5 bases. Germline V gene lookup returns CDR1 SGHAT and CDR2 FQNNGV. The CDR3 has 15 amino acids. V shed 5 bases and J shed 4 bases, with 18 bases lying between them. The chain's CDR3 is CASSLSRQGGYEQYF. CDR3 in DNA: TGTGCCAGCAGCCTCAGCCGGCAGGGTGGTTACGAGCAGTACTTC.

The chain is built from TRBV7-8 and TRBJ2-7; the D gene is possibly TRBD2 (6 bases). Germline CDR1 reads SGHVS; CDR2 reads FQNEAQ. V lost 3 bases and J 2 bases, leaving 23 bases between the germline ends. The CDR3 is 18 residues long. CDR3 in amino acids: CASSFGRDSSLAAYEQYF. The CDR3 nucleotides read TGTGCCAGCAGCTTTGGCCGGGACTCTTCGTTGGCGGCCTACGAGCAGTACTTC.

V usage is TRBV27 and J usage is TRBJ2-7; TRBD1 is a possible D gene (5 bases). The length of the CDR3 is 14 residues. Trimming took off 1 base at V and 0 bases at J, with 7 bases between the two ends. Per the germline V gene, CDR1 is MNHEY and CDR2 is SMNVEV (reference sequence). CDR3 region: CASSLLGVSYEQYF. The CDR3 DNA follows: TGTGCCAGCAGTTTATTAGGGGTCTCCTACGAGCAGTACTTC.

J is TRBJ1-1 and V is TRBV28, with D possibly being TRBD1 (5 bases). CDR1 is MDHEN, CDR2 SYDVKM, per germline. The CDR3 is 11 residues long. Between the trimmed V and J ends, which lost 7 bases and 3 bases, there was a span of 6 bases. The DNA for the CDR3 is TGTGCCAGCATAGGGGACACTGAAGCTTTCTTT. Translating gives CASIGDTEAFF.

This rearrangement joins TRBV15 to TRBJ1-1; possibly TRBD1 for D (5 bases). V was clipped by 0 bases and J by 13 bases, with 9 bases between them. CDR3 length: 11 residues. The germline gives CDR1 LNHNV, CDR2 YYDKDF (reference sequence). This CDR3 reads CATSRDLGLFF. As DNA, the CDR3 is TGTGCCACCAGCAGAGATTTGGGACTTTTCTTT. The full variable domain, rest sourced from reference TRBV15 and TRBJ1-1, is DAMVIQNPRYQVTQFGKPVTLSCSQTLNHNVMYWYQQKSSQAPKLLFHYYDKDFNNEADTPDNFQSRRPNTSFCFLDIRSPGLGDTAMYLCATSRDLGLFFGQGTRLTVV.

The rearrangement joins TRBV7-9 to TRBJ2-2; 8 bases are shared with TRBD1. The CDR3 runs to 17 residues. With 1 base clipped from V and 6 bases from J, the junction kept 10 bases outside the gene matches. Per germline, CDR1 SEHNR and CDR2 FQNEAQ (reference sequence). For the CDR3, the DNA is TGTGCCAGCAGCTTAGGTTCCAGGGGGCTTAAGGCCGGGGAGCTGTTTTTT. It is translated as CASSLGSRGLKAGELFF.

CDR3 sequence: CASSRFRDRDTDTQYF. DNA of the CDR3: TGTGCCAGCAGCCGCTTTAGAGACAGGGACACAGATACGCAGTATTTT. The rearrangement links TRBV7-9 to TRBJ2-3; 7 positions agree with TRBD1. CDR1 is SEHNR and CDR2 is FQNEAQ in the germline V gene (reference sequence). With 5 bases clipped from V and 2 bases from J, the junction kept 10 bases outside the gene matches. This CDR3 has 16 residues.

V usage is TRBV7-2 and J usage is TRBJ1-5; tentatively, D is TRBD1 (5 bases). CDR1 and CDR2 (germline): SGHTA, FQGNSA. The V end lost 5 bases, the J end lost 0 bases, and 8 bases lay between the germline ends. CDR3 length equals 14 residues. The CDR3 spells CASSPDSSNQPQHF. For the CDR3, the DNA is TGTGCCAGCAGCCCCGACAGTAGCAATCAGCCCCAGCATTTT.

J is TRBJ1-1 and V is TRBV28, with 8 bases lining up with TRBD1. The CDR3 is made up of 12 amino acids. The J segment lost 7 bases and the V segment lost 5 bases, leaving 3 bases of the junction unmatched. Germline V gene sequence: CDR1 MDHEN, CDR2 SYDVKM. The CDR3 nucleotides are TGTGCCAGCAGTGCTGACAGGGGTGAAGCTTTCTTT. It is translated as CASSADRGEAFF.

The gene calls are TRBV29-1 and TRBJ1-1, with D uncertain. The V gene's germline CDR1 is SQVTM and CDR2 ANQGSEA. This CDR3 contains 13 residues. V lost 6 bases, J lost 0 bases, and 11 bases lay in between. The chain's CDR3 is CSVNSGMNTEAFF. Written as DNA, the CDR3 is TGCAGCGTGAATTCTGGCATGAACACTGAAGCTTTCTTT.

The chain carries TRBV6-5 and TRBJ2-5; D perhaps matches TRBD1 (5 bases). Germline loops: CDR1 MNHEY, CDR2 SVGAGI. V was shortened by 0 bases and J by 5 bases, with 13 bases between the two germline ends. CDR3 size: 15 residues. CDR3 sequence reads: CASSYSKAGWETQYF. CDR3 DNA sequence: TGTGCCAGCAGTTACTCGAAGGCAGGGTGGGAGACCCAGTACTTC.

This rearrangement joins TRBV7-2 to TRBJ1-1; 8 bases map to TRBD1. The ends lost 4 bases at V and 2 bases at J; junction bases unmatched: 6. This CDR3 spans 15 amino acids. Germline CDR1 is SGHTA and CDR2 is FQGNSA. This CDR3 reads CASSSLRGLNTEAFF. DNA for the CDR3: TGTGCCAGCAGCTCACTCAGGGGGCTAAACACTGAAGCTTTCTTT.

The chain recombines TRBV4-1 with TRBJ2-1, with a tentative D call TRBD2 (5 bases). CDR3 length: 16 residues. V was shortened by 2 bases and J by 6 bases, with 17 bases between the two germline ends. Germline CDR1 reads MGHRA; CDR2 reads YSYEKL. CDR3 DNA sequence: TGCGCCAGCAGCCAATACACTAGTCGCTTACGCAATGAGCAGTTCTTC. Translated, it gives CASSQYTSRLRNEQFF.

This clone was found once. J is TRBJ1-4 and V is TRBV18, with 7 bases that match TRBD1. In germline, CDR1 is KGHSH, CDR2 LQKENI. The ends lost 10 bases at V and 7 bases at J; junction bases unmatched: 9. This CDR3 comprises 13 residues. CDR3 loop: CATQTGNAEKLFF. CDR3 coding DNA: TGTGCCACACAGACAGGGAATGCTGAAAAACTGTTTTTT.

CDR3 DNA sequence: TGTGCCAGCAGGCAAAAAGGGAGCGGGTGGATGTTTTTT. As protein: CASRQKGSGWMFF. The chain is built from TRBV14 and TRBJ2-2; the D gene is possibly TRBD2 (6 bases). This CDR3 is built from 13 residues. CDR1 SGHDN and CDR2 FVKESK come from the germline V gene. Trimming shortened V by 6 bases and J by 15 bases, and 20 bases separated the two germline ends.

The chain uses TRBV27 and TRBJ2-7, with D tentatively TRBD1 (5 bases). The CDR3 sequence is 14 residues long. The V end was cut by 5 bases, the J end by 3 bases, with 14 bases between. Germline CDR1 is MNHEY and CDR2 is SMNVEV (reference sequence). CDR3 sequence (DNA): TGTGCCAGCAGTCCCCAAGGGGCCAGCTACGAGCAGTACTTC. Translating gives CASSPQGASYEQYF.

This sequence joins TRBV5-1 and TRBJ2-1; 11 bases line up with TRBD2. V lost 5 bases to trimming and J lost 7 bases; unmatched junction nucleotides: 8. Per the germline V gene, CDR1 is SGHRS and CDR2 is YFSETQ. The CDR3 consists of 15 residues. This CDR3 reads CASSLIAGGRNEQFF. The CDR3 DNA reads as TGCGCCAGCAGTTTGATAGCGGGAGGGCGAAATGAGCAGTTCTTC.

V usage is TRBV3-1 (or the pseudogene TRBV3-2) and J usage is TRBJ2-7; tentative D call: TRBD2 (7 bases). Germline lookup yields CDR1 LGHDT and CDR2 YNNKEL (reference sequence). This CDR3 is built from 15 residues. V was pared by 1 base and J by 7 bases, with 17 bases between. This CDR3 is CASSQVGAGAREQYF. DNA of the CDR3: TGTGCCAGCAGCCAAGTAGGCGCGGGGGCGAGAGAGCAGTACTTC.

V usage is TRBV7-3 and J usage is TRBJ2-5; TRBD2 matches at 11 bases. This CDR3 has 15 amino acids. Trimming at V came to 1 base and at J to 4 bases, leaving 2 bases not matched to a gene. Germline V gene data show CDR1 as SGHTA and CDR2 as FQGTGA. CDR3 residues: CASSLRGLAGETQYF. CDR3 nucleotide sequence: TGTGCCAGCAGCTTAAGAGGACTAGCGGGAGAGACCCAGTACTTC.

This chain links TRBV7-9 with TRBJ2-7; D is perhaps TRBD1 (5 bases). V lost 1 base, J lost 3 bases, and 19 bases lay in between. Germline lookup yields CDR1 SEHNR and CDR2 FQNEAQ (reference sequence). The CDR3 runs 17 residues. CDR3 in amino acids: CASSLVVLGAFNYEQYF. The CDR3 bases are TGTGCCAGCAGCTTAGTCGTCCTTGGGGCCTTCAACTACGAGCAGTACTTC.

The CDR3 nucleotides read TGTGCCAGCAGTGAATGGGGACAGGGGGATCAGCCCCAGCATTTT. Translation gives CASSEWGQGDQPQHF. The chain couples TRBV6-1 to TRBJ1-5; TRBD1 aligns across 11 bases. J lost 5 bases, V lost 2 bases, and 2 bases had no gene match. Per the germline V gene, CDR1 is MNHNS and CDR2 is SASEGT. This CDR3 contains 15 residues.

V gene TRBV7-8 combines with J gene TRBJ2-7, with 10 nucleotides matching TRBD1. With 1 base clipped from V and 4 bases from J, the junction kept 4 bases outside the gene matches. CDR1 is SGHVS, CDR2 FQNEAQ, per germline. CDR3 length equals 15 residues. The CDR3 DNA follows: TGTGCCAGCAGCTTAGGACAGGGGGCAGGGTACGAGCAGTACTTC. Amino acid sequence: CASSLGQGAGYEQYF. The full variable domain, its missing parts supplied by reference TRBV7-8 and TRBJ2-7, is GAGVSQSPRYKVAKRGQDVALRCDPISGHVSLFWYQQALGQGPEFLTYFQNEAQLDKSGLPSDRFFAERPEGSVSTLKIQRTQQEDSAVYLCASSLGQGAGYEQYFGPGTRLTVT.

V usage is TRBV19 and J usage is TRBJ1-5; 7 bases map to TRBD1. The germline V gene has CDR1 LNHDA and CDR2 SQIVND (reference sequence). V trimming: 5 bases; J trimming: 3 bases; junction bases outside the gene matches: 10. The CDR3 covers 16 residues. CDR3 sequence reads: CASSPYSTGNNQPQHF. The CDR3 DNA reads TGTGCCAGTAGTCCATACTCGACAGGGAACAATCAGCCCCAGCATTTT.

The chain joins TRBV28 to TRBJ1-4; weak D call: TRBD1 (6 bases). Germline CDR1 and CDR2: MDHEN and SYDVKM. The CDR3 is made up of 13 amino acids. Trimming left V 6 bases short and J 4 bases short, with 9 bases between. CDR3 residues: CASRGQLNEKLFF. The CDR3 nucleotides are TGTGCCAGCAGGGGACAACTTAATGAAAAACTGTTTTTT.

The chain has TRBV18 and TRBJ1-3; D uncertain. The CDR3 loop spans 13 amino acids. The germline CDR1 and CDR2 sequences are KGHSH and LQKENI. The V end was cut by 6 bases, the J end by 2 bases, with 8 bases between. This CDR3 reads CASSPGTGNTIYF. Here the CDR3 DNA reads TGTGCCAGCTCTCCGGGAACTGGAAACACCATATATTTT.

In its sample, this clone was seen a few times. The CDR3, as DNA: TGTGCCAGCAGCGCAGGTGGGAGCGGGGGCTACAATGAGCAGTTCTTC. This codes for CASSAGGSGGYNEQFF. The V call is TRBV9, the J call TRBJ2-1; 8 nucleotides line up with TRBD2. This CDR3 spans 16 amino acids. Germline V gene sequence: CDR1 SGDLS, CDR2 YYNGEE. The V gene end was trimmed by 3 bases and the J gene end by 3 bases; junction bases not matched to a gene: 8.